A single sample gave rise to the 15 T cell receptor beta chains below, sequenced in a study of early T cells in non-severe SARS-CoV-2 infection. TCRdb reprocessed the 5' RACE reads via MiXCR and lists one record per CDR3 protein. The sample has around 82,000 distinct CDR3 sequences, 11% seen once; the top ten hold 4.7%. Sequencing was done on a sample of whole blood. The receptors were gathered from an adult who was a healthcare worker with PCR-confirmed SARS-CoV-2 infection or an uninfected control (not recorded which).

This clonotype was seen more than once but under ten times. The chain employs TRBV2 and TRBJ2-3, with no clear D. The CDR3 length is 15 residues. The germline V gene has CDR1 SNHLY and CDR2 FYNNEI. V lost 8 bases and J 0 bases, leaving 15 bases between the germline ends. DNA for the CDR3: TGTGCCAGCTCAGTGTTAAAAGGAAGCACAGATACGCAGTATTTT. This translates into CASSVLKGSTDTQYF.

This clonotype occurred a few times. The chain joins TRBV5-6 to TRBJ1-2; D gene unclear. This CDR3 comprises 14 residues. V lost 0 bases and J 2 bases, leaving 8 bases between the germline ends. Germline V gene lookup returns CDR1 SGHDT and CDR2 YYEEEE. The CDR3 sequence is CASSLVAKNYGYTF. The CDR3 DNA reads TGTGCCAGCAGCTTGGTTGCGAAGAACTATGGCTACACCTTC.

Many counts were recorded for this clonotype. This chain connects TRBV29-1 to TRBJ2-7, with D tentatively TRBD1 (6 bases). Germline-derived CDR1 and CDR2 are SQVTM and ANQGSEA. CDR3 length equals 11 residues. V dropped 4 bases and J dropped 5 bases, with 9 bases sitting between them. The CDR3, as DNA: TGCAGCGTTGCAGAGGGGGACGAGCAGTACTTC. Translation gives CSVAEGDEQYF.

This rearrangement joins TRBV30 to TRBJ1-1, with unresolved D. Germline assignment: CDR1 GTSNPN and CDR2 SVGIG (reference sequence). The CDR3 totals 11 residues. Deletions cut 1 base from V and 6 bases from J, with 6 bases between. As DNA, the CDR3 is TGTGCCTGGAGTGGGTGGCCTGAAGCTTTCTTT. The encoded protein is CAWSGWPEAFF.

The chain links TRBV10-1 to TRBJ1-1; 8 bases map to TRBD1. V lost 2 bases and J lost 1; bases outside the gene matches: 9. This CDR3 spans 17 amino acids. CDR1 WNHNN and CDR2 SYGVQD come from the germline V gene (reference sequence). The CDR3 sequence is CASSEGRGRVRNTEAFF. The CDR3, as DNA: TGCGCCAGCAGTGAGGGCAGGGGGCGAGTCCGGAACACTGAAGCTTTCTTT.

This clonotype was seen many times. The rearrangement joins TRBV30 to TRBJ2-7, with 7 nucleotides matching TRBD1. The junction had 12 bases not matched to a gene; V was cut back by 8 bases and J by 2 bases. Germline V gene lookup returns CDR1 GTSNPN and CDR2 SVGIG (reference sequence). The CDR3 is 14 residues long. CDR3 coding DNA: TGTGCCGCAGGCCCCGGGACAGTCCCCTACGAGCAGTACTTC. Translating gives CAAGPGTVPYEQYF.

This clonotype was recorded a few times. The V and J genes are TRBV5-5 and TRBJ1-1; the D gene is possibly TRBD1 (6 bases). V was shortened by 0 bases and J by 3 bases, with 12 bases between the two germline ends. Germline V lookup: CDR1 SGHKS, CDR2 YYEKEE (reference sequence). This CDR3 has 15 amino acids. The CDR3 loop reads CASSLGLGGYTEAFF. CDR3 coding DNA: TGTGCCAGCAGCTTGGGATTAGGGGGATACACTGAAGCTTTCTTT.

This clonotype was picked up a small number of times. The chain links TRBV20-1 to TRBJ2-7, with 7 bases matching TRBD1. The V segment lost 7 bases and the J segment 2 bases; nucleotides outside the gene matches: 11. Germline V gene lookup returns CDR1 DFQATT and CDR2 SNEGSKA (reference sequence). This CDR3 spans 14 amino acids. CDR3 amino acids: CSGIQGTGPYEQYF. CDR3 in DNA: TGCAGTGGCATACAGGGGACGGGACCCTACGAGCAGTACTTC.

The table lists this clonotype with many counts. The rearrangement uses TRBV11-2 and TRBJ2-1; D possibly corresponds to TRBD1 (6 bases). Germline CDR1 SGHAT, CDR2 FQNNGV. V lost 5 bases, J lost 7 bases, and 9 bases lay in between. This CDR3 is 12 amino acids long. The CDR3 nucleotides read TGTGCCAGCAGCCCCCAGGGGAATGAGCAGTTCTTC. Protein sequence: CASSPQGNEQFF.

The table lists this clonotype with a few counts. The genes are TRBV11-2 and TRBJ2-6; D is unclear. Germline CDR1 SGHAT, CDR2 FQNNGV. V lost 4 bases and J 0 bases, leaving 13 bases between the germline ends. The CDR3 has 17 amino acids. The CDR3 protein is CASSSRTGISGANVLTF. CDR3 nucleotide sequence: TGTGCCAGCAGCTCCCGGACGGGTATCTCTGGGGCCAACGTCCTGACTTTC.

This clonotype was counted ten times or more. The chain has TRBV20-1 and TRBJ1-1, with a weak D call TRBD1 (6 bases). V was shortened by 0 bases and J by 6 bases, with 14 bases between the two germline ends. The CDR3 has 14 amino acids. The germline gives CDR1 DFQATT, CDR2 SNEGSKA (reference sequence). CDR3 residues: CSARDRGRGSEAFF. The DNA of the CDR3 is TGCAGTGCTAGAGACAGGGGCAGGGGCTCTGAAGCTTTCTTT.

In its sample, this clonotype was seen many times. The V gene is TRBV29-1, the J gene TRBJ2-3; no clear D. Trimming pared 4 bases from V and 5 bases from J, leaving 10 bases between. The CDR3 is made up of 12 amino acids. Germline lookup yields CDR1 SQVTM and CDR2 ANQGSEA. The CDR3 coding sequence is TGCAGCGTTGTGGCTGGGGAAGATACGCAGTATTTT. Translation: CSVVAGEDTQYF.

This chain connects TRBV19 to TRBJ2-1, with 9 positions matching TRBD2. Per germline, CDR1 LNHDA and CDR2 SQIVND (reference sequence). There are 16 residues in the CDR3. V trimming: 6 bases; J trimming: 4 bases; junction bases outside the gene matches: 10. The CDR3 here is CASSPLGRGGYNEQFF. The CDR3 DNA reads TGTGCCAGTAGCCCACTAGGGCGGGGGGGATACAATGAGCAGTTCTTC.

The genes are TRBV5-6 and TRBJ1-5; D is possibly TRBD1 (5 bases). This CDR3 is 15 amino acids long. Germline-derived CDR1 and CDR2 are SGHDT and YYEEEE. The V end was cut by 0 bases, the J end by 0 bases, with 7 bases between. The CDR3 spells CASSLAGPSNQPQHF. CDR3 bases: TGTGCCAGCAGCTTGGCGGGGCCTAGCAATCAGCCCCAGCATTTT.

This clonotype was found many times. The J gene is TRBJ2-7, the V gene TRBV4-3; TRBD1 agrees at 7 bases. This CDR3 is built from 15 residues. Germline loops: CDR1 LGHNA, CDR2 YSLEER. The V segment lost 0 bases and the J segment 5 bases; nucleotides outside the gene matches: 7. The CDR3 coding sequence is TGCGCCAGCAGCCAAGAAGACAGGGCCTTGGACGAGCAGTACTTC. This translates into CASSQEDRALDEQYF.